This TCR beta chain derives from a study of blood T cell repertoires in COVID-19. On the study more broadly: The study drew acute and convalescent COVID-19 samples from the United States, Italy and Spain. The cDNA or gDNA used as material had been derived from T cells, B-cell-depleted T cells, or PBMCs.

Data came from immunoSEQ multiplex PCR; TCRdb stores just in-frame clones and leaves some out. The sample records 110,000 or so clones, 88% being singletons. The CDR3 extends over 17 amino acids. Germline V gene lookup returns CDR1 LGHNA and CDR2 YNFKEQ. Trimming removed 5 bases from V and 0 bases from J; junction bases left unmatched: 8. The V and J genes are TRBV4-2 and TRBJ2-3, with TRBD2 matching over 10 bases. Sequenced sample: peripheral blood. The origin of this receptor is a human donor in a cohort sampled during active COVID-19. CDR3 DNA sequence: TGTGCCAGCAGCTACTCAGCGGGAGGGGCGAGCACAGATACGCAGTATTTT. Protein: CASSYSAGGASTDTQYF.